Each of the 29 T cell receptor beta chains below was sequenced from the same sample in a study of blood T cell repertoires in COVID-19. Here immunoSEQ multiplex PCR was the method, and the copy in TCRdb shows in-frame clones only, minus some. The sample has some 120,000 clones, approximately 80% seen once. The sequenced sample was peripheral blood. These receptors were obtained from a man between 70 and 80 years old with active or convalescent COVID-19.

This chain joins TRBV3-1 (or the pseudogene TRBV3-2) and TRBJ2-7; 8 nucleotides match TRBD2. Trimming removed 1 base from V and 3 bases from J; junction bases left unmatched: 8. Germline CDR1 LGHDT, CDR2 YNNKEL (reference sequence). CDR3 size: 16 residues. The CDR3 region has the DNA TGTGCCAGCAGCCAAGGCGTCGGGAGGGCAATCTACGAGCAGTACTTC. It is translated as CASSQGVGRAIYEQYF.

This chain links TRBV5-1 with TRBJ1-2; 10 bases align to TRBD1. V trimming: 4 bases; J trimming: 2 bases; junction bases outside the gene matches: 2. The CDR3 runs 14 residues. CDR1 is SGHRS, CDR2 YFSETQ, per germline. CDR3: CASSRDRGNYGYTF. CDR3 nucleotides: TGCGCCAGCAGCCGGGACAGGGGAAACTATGGCTACACCTTC.

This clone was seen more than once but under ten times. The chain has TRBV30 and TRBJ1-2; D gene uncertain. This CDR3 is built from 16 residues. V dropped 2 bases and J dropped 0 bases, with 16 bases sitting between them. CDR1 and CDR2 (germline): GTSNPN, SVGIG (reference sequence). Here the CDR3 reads CAWSPPAGRPNYGYTF. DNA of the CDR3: TGTGCCTGGAGTCCCCCCGCAGGCAGACCTAACTATGGCTACACCTTC.

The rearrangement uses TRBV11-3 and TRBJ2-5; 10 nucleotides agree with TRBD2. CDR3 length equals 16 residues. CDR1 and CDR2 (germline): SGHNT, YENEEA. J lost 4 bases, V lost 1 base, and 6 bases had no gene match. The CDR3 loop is CASSLVSLAGRETQYF. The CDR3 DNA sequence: TGTGCCAGCAGCTTAGTGTCACTAGCGGGAAGAGAGACCCAGTACTTC. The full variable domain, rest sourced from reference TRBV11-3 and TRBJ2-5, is EAGVVQSPRYKIIEKKQPVAFWCNPISGHNTLYWYLQNLGQGPELLIRYENEEAVDDSQLPKDRFSAERLKGVDSTLKIQPAELGDSAVYLCASSLVSLAGRETQYFGPGTRLLVL.

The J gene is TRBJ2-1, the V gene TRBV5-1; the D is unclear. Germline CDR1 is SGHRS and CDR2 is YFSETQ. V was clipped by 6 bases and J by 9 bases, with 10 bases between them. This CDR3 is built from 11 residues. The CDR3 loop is CASTGYGEQFF. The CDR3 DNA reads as TGCGCCAGCACCGGTTATGGTGAGCAGTTCTTC.

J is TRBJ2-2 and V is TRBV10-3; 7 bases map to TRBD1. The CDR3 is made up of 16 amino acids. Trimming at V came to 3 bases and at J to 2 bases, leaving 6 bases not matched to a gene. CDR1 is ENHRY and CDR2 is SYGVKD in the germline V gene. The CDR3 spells CAISERGTANTGELFF. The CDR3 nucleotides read TGTGCCATCAGTGAACGAGGGACAGCCAACACCGGGGAGCTGTTTTTT.

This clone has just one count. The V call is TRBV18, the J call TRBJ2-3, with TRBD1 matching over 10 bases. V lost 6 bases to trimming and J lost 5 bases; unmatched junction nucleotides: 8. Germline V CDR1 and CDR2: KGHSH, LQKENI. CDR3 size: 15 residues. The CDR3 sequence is CASSRDRGDRDTQYF. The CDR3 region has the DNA TGTGCCAGCTCTCGGGACAGGGGAGATAGAGATACGCAGTATTTT.

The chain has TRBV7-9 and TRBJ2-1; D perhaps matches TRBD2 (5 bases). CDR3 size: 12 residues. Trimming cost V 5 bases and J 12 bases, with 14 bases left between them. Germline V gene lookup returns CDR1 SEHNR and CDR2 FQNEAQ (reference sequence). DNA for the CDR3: TGTGCCAGCAGCGCACTAGGAGTCGGGCAGTTCTTC. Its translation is CASSALGVGQFF.

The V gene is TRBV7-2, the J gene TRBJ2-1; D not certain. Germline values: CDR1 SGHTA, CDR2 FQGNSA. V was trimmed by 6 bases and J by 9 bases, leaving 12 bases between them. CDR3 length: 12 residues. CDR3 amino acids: CASSFRVFEQFF. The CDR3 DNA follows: TGTGCCAGCAGTTTTCGAGTCTTTGAGCAGTTCTTC.

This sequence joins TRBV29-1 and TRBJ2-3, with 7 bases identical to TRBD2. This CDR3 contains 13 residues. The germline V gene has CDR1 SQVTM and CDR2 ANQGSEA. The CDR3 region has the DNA TGCGGGAGCACTAGCGCTGGAACAGATACGCAGTATTTT. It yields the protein CGSTSAGTDTQYF.

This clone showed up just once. CDR3 in DNA: TGTGCCAGCAGCGTAGACCGGGGGGGCTCATCCTACAATGAGCAGTTCTTC. Translated, it gives CASSVDRGGSSYNEQFF. The V call is TRBV9, the J call TRBJ2-1; the match to TRBD2 covers 8 bases. The CDR3 is 17 residues long. V dropped 0 bases and J dropped 1; count of bases not matched to a gene: 6. In germline, CDR1 is SGDLS, CDR2 YYNGEE.

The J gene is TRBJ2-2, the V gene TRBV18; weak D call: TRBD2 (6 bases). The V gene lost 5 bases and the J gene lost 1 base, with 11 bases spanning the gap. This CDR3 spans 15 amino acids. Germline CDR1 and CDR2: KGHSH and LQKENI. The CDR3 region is CASSRGTVNTGELFF. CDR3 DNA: TGTGCCAGCTCAAGAGGGACTGTGAACACCGGGGAGCTGTTTTTT.

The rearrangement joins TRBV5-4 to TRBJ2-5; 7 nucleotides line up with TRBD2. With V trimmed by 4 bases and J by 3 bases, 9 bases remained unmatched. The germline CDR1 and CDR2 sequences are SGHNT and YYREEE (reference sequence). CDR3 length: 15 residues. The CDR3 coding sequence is TGTGCCAGCAGCGGCGCCGGGACTAAAAAAGAGACCCAGTACTTC. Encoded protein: CASSGAGTKKETQYF.

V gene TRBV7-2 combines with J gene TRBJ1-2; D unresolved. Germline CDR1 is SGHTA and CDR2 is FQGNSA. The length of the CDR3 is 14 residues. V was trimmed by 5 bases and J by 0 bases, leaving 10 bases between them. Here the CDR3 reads CASSPAWANYGYTF. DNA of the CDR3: TGTGCCAGCAGCCCAGCGTGGGCTAACTATGGCTACACCTTC.

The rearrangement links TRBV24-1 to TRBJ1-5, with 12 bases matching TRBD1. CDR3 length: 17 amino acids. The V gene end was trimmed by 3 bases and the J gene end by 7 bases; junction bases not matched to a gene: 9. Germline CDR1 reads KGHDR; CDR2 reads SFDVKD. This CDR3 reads CATSDTGTGGKKQPQHF. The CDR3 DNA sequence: TGTGCCACCAGTGATACAGGGACAGGGGGCAAAAAGCAGCCCCAGCATTTT.

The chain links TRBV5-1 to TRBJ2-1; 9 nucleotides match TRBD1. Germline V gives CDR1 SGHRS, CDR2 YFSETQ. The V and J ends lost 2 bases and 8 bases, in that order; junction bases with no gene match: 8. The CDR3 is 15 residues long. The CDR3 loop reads CASSLRTGGPDEQFF. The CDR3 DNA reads TGCGCCAGCAGCTTACGAACAGGGGGCCCGGATGAGCAGTTCTTC. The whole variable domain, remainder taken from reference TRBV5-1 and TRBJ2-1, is KAGVTQTPRYLIKTRGQQVTLSCSPISGHRSVSWYQQTPGQGLQFLFEYFSETQRNKGNFPGRFSGRQFSNSRSEMNVSTLELGDSALYLCASSLRTGGPDEQFFGPGTRLTVL.

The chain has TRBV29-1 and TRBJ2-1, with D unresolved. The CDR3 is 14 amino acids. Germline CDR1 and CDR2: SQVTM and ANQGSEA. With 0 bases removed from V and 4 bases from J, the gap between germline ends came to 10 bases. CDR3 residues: CSVEDLTGYNEQFF. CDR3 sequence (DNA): TGCAGCGTTGAAGATCTTACCGGTTACAATGAGCAGTTCTTC.

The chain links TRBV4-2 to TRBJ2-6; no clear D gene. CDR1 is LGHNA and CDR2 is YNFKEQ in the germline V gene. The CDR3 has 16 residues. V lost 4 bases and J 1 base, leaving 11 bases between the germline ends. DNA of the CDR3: TGTGCCAGCAGCCCGGTCACTACTTCTGGGGCCAACGTCCTGACTTTC. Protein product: CASSPVTTSGANVLTF.

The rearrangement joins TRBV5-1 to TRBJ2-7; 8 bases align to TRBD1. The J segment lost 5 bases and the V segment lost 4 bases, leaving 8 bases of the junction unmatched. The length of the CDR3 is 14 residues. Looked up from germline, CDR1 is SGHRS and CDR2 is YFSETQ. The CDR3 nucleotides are TGCGCCAGCAGCGCATCCGGGACAGGAAACGAGCAGTACTTC. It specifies CASSASGTGNEQYF.

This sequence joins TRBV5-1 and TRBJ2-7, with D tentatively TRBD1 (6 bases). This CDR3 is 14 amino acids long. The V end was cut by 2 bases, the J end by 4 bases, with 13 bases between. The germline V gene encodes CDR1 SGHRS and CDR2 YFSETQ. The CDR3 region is CASSLEAGEYEQYF. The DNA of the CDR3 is TGCGCCAGCAGCTTAGAGGCAGGGGAATACGAGCAGTACTTC. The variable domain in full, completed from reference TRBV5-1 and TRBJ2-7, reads KAGVTQTPRYLIKTRGQQVTLSCSPISGHRSVSWYQQTPGQGLQFLFEYFSETQRNKGNFPGRFSGRQFSNSRSEMNVSTLELGDSALYLCASSLEAGEYEQYFGPGTRLTVT.

CDR3 in amino acids: CASSYLQGNGEQYF. CDR3 DNA: TGTGCCAGCAGTTACCTACAGGGGAATGGCGAGCAGTACTTC. The chain employs TRBV6-6 and TRBJ2-7; 7 nucleotides match TRBD1. This CDR3 comprises 14 residues. Germline V gene lookup returns CDR1 MNHNY and CDR2 SVGAGI (reference sequence). V was clipped by 2 bases and J by 6 bases; unmatched bases: 7.

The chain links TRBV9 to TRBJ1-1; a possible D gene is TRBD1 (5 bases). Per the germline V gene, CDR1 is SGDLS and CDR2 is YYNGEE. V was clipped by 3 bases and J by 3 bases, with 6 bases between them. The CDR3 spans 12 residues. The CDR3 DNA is TGTGCCAGCAGCGGGGGGGACACTGAAGCTTTCTTT. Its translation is CASSGGDTEAFF.

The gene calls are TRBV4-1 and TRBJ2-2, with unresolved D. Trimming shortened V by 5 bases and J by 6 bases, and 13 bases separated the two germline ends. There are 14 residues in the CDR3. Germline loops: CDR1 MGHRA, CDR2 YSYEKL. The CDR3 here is CASSAMPTAGELFF. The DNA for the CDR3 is TGCGCCAGCAGCGCCATGCCCACAGCCGGGGAGCTGTTTTTT.

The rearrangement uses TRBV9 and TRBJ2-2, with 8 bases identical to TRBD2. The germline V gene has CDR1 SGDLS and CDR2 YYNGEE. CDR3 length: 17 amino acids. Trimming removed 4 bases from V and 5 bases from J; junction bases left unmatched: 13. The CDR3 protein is CASSPSSSGIETGELFF. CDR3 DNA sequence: TGTGCCAGCAGCCCTTCGAGTAGCGGGATCGAAACCGGGGAGCTGTTTTTT. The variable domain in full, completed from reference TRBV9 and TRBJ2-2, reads DSGVTQTPKHLITATGQRVTLRCSPRSGDLSVYWYQQSLDQGLQFLIQYYNGEERAKGNILERFSAQQFPDLHSELNLSSLELGDSALYFCASSPSSSGIETGELFFGEGSRLTVL.

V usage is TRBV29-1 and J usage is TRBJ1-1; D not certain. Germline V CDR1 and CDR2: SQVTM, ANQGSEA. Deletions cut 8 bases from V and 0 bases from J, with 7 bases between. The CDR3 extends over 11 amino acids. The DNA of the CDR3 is TGCAGCTACGCGGTGAACACTGAAGCTTTCTTT. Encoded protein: CSYAVNTEAFF.

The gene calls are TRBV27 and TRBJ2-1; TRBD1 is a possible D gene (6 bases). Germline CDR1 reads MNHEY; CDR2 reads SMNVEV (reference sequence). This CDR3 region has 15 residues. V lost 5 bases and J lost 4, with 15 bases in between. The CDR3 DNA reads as TGTGCCAGCAGTCCGGACAGAAGAGGTTACAATGAGCAGTTCTTC. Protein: CASSPDRRGYNEQFF.

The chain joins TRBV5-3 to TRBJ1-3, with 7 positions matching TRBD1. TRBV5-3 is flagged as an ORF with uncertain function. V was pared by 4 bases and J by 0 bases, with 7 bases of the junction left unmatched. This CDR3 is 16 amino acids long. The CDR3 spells CARSPTGAVSGNTIYF. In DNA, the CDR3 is TGTGCCAGAAGCCCCACAGGGGCTGTCTCTGGAAACACCATATATTTT.

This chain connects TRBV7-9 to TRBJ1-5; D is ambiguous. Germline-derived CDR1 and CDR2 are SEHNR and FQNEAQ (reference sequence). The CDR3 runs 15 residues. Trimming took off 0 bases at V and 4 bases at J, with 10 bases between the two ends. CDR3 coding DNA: TGTGCCAGCAGCTTAGCGTCCGGGGAGAATCAGCCCCAGCATTTT. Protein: CASSLASGENQPQHF.

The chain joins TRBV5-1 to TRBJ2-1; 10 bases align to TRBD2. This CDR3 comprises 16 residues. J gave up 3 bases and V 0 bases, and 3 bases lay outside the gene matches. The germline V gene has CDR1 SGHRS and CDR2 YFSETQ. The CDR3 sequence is CASSLAGLANYNEQFF. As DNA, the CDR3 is TGCGCCAGCAGCTTGGCGGGACTAGCGAACTACAATGAGCAGTTCTTC.